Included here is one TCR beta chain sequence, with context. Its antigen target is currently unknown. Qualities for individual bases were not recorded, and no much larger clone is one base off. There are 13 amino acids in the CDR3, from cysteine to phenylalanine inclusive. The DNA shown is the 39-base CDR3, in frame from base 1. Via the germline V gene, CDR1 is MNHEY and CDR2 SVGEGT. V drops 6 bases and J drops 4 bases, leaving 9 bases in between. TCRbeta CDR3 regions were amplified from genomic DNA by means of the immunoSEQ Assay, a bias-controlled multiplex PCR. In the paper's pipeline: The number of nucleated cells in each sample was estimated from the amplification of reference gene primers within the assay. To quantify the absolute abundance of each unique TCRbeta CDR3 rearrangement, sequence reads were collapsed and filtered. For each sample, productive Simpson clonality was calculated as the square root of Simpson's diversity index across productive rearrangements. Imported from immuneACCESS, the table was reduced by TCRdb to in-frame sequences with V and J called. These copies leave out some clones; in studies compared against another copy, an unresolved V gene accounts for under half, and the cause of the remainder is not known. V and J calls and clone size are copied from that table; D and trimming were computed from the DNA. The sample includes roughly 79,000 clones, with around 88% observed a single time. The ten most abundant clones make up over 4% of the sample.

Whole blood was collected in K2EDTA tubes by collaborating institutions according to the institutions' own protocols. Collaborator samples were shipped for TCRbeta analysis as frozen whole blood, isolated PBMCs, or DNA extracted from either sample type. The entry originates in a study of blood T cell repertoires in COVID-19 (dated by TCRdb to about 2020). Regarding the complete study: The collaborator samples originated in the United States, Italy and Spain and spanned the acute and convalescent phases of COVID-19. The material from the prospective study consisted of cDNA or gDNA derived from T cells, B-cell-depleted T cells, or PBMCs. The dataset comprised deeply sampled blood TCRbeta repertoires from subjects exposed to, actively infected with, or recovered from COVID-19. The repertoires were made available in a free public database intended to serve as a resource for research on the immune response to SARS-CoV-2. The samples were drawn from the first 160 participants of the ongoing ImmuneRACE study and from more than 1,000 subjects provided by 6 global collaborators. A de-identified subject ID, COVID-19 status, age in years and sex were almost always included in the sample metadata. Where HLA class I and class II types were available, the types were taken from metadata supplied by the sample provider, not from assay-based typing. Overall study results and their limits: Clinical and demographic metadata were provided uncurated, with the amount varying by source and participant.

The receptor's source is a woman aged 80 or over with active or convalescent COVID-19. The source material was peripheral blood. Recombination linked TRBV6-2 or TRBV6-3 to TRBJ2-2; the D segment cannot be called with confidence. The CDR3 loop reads CASSTRGTGELFF. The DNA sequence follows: TGTGCCAGCAGCACTCGAGGCACCGGGGAGCTGTTTTTT.